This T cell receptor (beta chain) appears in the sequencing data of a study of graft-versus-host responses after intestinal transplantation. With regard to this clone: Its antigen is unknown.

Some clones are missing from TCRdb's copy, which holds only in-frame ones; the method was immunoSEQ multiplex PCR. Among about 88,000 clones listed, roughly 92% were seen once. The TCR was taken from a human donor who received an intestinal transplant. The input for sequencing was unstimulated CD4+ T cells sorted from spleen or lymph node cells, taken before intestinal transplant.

CDR3 region: CASSKTGSSEAFF. The CDR3 DNA is TGTGCCAGCAGCAAGACAGGGTCGAGTGAAGCTTTCTTT. V is TRBV27 and J is TRBJ1-1; the match to TRBD1 covers 7 bases. The CDR3 covers 13 residues. J lost 7 bases, V lost 6 bases, and 8 bases had no gene match. Germline loops: CDR1 MNHEY, CDR2 SMNVEV (reference sequence).